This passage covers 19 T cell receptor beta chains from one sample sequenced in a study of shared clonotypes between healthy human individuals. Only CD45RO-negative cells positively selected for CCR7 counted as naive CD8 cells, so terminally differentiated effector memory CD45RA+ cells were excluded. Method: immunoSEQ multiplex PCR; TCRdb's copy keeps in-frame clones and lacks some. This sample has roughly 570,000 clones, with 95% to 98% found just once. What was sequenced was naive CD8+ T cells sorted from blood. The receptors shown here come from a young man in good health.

The chain's CDR3 is CASSIPSGGLTDTQYF. CDR3 coding DNA: TGTGCCAGTAGTATACCTAGCGGGGGCCTCACAGATACGCAGTATTTT. The V call is TRBV19, the J call TRBJ2-3, with TRBD2 matching over 10 bases. The CDR3 runs to 16 residues. Germline V gives CDR1 LNHDA, CDR2 SQIVND (reference sequence). The V gene end was trimmed by 2 bases and the J gene end by 2 bases; junction bases not matched to a gene: 4.

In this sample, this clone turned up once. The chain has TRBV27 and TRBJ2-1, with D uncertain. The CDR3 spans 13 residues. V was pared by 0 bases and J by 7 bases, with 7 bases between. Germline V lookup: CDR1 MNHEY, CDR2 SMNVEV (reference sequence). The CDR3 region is CASSLSYRNEQFF. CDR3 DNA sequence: TGTGCCAGCAGTTTATCGTACCGTAATGAGCAGTTCTTC.

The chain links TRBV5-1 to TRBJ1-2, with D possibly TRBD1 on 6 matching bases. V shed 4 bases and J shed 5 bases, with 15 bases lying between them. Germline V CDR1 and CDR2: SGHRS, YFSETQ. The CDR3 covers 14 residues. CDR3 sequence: CASSHSGTQYGYTF. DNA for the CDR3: TGCGCCAGCAGCCATTCCGGGACACAGTATGGCTACACCTTC.

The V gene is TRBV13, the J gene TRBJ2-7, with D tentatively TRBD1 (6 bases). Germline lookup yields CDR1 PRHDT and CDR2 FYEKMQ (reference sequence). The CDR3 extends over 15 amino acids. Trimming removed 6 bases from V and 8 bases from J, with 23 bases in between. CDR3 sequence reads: CASSEAQRGTEQQYF. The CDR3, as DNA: TGTGCCAGCAGTGAAGCCCAGAGGGGGACGGAGCAGCAGTACTTC.

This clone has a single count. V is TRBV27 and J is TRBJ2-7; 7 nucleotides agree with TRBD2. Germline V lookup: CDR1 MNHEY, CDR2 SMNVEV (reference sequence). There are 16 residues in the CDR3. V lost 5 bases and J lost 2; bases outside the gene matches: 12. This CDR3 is CASSPSAGVKTYEQYF. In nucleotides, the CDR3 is TGTGCCAGCAGTCCGTCGGCGGGGGTTAAGACCTACGAGCAGTACTTC.

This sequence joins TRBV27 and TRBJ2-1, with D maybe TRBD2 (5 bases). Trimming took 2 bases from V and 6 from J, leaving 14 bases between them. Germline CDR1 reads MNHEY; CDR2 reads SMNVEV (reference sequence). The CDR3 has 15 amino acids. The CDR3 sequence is CASSLGRGSGNEQFF. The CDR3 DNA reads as TGTGCCAGCAGTTTAGGTCGGGGAAGTGGCAATGAGCAGTTCTTC.

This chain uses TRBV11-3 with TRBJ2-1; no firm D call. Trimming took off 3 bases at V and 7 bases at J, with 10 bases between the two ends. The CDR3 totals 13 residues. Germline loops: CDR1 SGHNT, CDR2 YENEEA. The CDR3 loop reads CASSFQARNEQFF. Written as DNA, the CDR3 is TGTGCCAGCAGCTTTCAGGCGAGGAATGAGCAGTTCTTC.

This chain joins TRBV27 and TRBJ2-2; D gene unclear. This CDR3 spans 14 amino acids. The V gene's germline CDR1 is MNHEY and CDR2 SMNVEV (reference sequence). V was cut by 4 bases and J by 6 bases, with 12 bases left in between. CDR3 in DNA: TGTGCCAGCAGTTCGGCAGGAAGGGCCGGGGAGCTGTTTTTT. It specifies CASSSAGRAGELFF.

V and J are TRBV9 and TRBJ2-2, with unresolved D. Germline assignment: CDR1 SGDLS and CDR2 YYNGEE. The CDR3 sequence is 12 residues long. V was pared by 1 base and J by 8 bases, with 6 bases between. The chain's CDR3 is CASSVSGGELFF. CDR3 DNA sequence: TGTGCCAGCAGCGTATCCGGAGGGGAGCTGTTTTTT.

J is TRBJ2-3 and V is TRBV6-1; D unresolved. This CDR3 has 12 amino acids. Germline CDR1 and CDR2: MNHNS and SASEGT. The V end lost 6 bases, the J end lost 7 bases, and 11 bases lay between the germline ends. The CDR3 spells CASSPRPNTQYF. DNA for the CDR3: TGTGCCAGCAGCCCCCGTCCAAATACGCAGTATTTT.

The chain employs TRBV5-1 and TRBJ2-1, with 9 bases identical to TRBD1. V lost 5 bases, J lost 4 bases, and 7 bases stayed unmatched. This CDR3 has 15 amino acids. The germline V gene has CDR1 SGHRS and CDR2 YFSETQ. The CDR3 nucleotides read TGCGCCAGCAGACAGGGACAGGGACCATACAATGAGCAGTTCTTC. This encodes CASRQGQGPYNEQFF.

In DNA, the CDR3 is TGCGCCAGCAGACTAGGCCGCACAGATACGCAGTATTTT. It yields the protein CASRLGRTDTQYF. The chain combines TRBV5-1 with TRBJ2-3; tentatively, D is TRBD2 (5 bases). Trimming pared 5 bases from V and 1 base from J, leaving 8 bases between. Germline V gives CDR1 SGHRS, CDR2 YFSETQ. This CDR3 has 13 amino acids.

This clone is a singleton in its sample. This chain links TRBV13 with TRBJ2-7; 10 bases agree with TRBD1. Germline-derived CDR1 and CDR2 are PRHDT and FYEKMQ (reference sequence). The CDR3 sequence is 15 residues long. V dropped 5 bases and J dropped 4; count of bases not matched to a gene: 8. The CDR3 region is CASSLPGQGIYEQYF. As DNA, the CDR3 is TGTGCCAGCAGCCTTCCGGGACAGGGGATTTACGAGCAGTACTTC. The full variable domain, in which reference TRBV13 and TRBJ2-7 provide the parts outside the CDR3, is AAGVIQSPRHLIKEKRETATLKCYPIPRHDTVYWYQQGPGQDPQFLISFYEKMQSDKGSIPDRFSAQQFSDYHSELNMSSLELGDSALYFCASSLPGQGIYEQYFGPGTRLTVT.

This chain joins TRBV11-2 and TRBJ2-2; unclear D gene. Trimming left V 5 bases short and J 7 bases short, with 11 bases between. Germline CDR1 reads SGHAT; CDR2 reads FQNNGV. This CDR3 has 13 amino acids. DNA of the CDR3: TGTGCCAGCAGCACAATTATGGACGGGGAGCTGTTTTTT. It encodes CASSTIMDGELFF.

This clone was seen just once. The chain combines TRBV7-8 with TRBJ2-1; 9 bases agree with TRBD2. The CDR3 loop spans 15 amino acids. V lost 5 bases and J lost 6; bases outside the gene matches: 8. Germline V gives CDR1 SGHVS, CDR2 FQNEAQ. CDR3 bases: TGTGCCAGCAGCCGCGGGGGGGGACTCCTCAATGAGCAGTTCTTC. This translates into CASSRGGGLLNEQFF.

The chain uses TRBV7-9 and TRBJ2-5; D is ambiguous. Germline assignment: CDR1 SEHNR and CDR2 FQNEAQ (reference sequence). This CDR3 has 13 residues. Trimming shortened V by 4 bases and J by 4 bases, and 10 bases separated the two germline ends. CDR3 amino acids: CASSYPPGETQYF. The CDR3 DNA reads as TGTGCCAGCAGCTATCCACCGGGAGAGACCCAGTACTTC. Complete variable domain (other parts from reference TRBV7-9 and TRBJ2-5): DTGVSQNPRHKITKRGQNVTFRCDPISEHNRLYWYRQTLGQGPEFLTYFQNEAQLEKSRLLSDRFSAERPKGSFSTLEIQRTEQGDSAMYLCASSYPPGETQYFGPGTRLLVL.

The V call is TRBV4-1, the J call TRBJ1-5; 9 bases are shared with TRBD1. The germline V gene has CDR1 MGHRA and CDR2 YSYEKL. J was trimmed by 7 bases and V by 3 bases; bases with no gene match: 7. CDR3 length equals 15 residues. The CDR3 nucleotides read TGCGCCAGCAGCCACCGACAACAGGGGGCCCAGCCCCAGCATTTT. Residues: CASSHRQQGAQPQHF.

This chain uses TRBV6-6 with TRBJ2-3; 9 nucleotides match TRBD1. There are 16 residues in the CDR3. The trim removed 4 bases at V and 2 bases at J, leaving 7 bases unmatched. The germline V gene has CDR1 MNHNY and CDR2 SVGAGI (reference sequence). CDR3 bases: TGTGCCAGCAGTTCTCGGGGGACAGGGTCCACAGATACGCAGTATTTT. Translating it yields CASSSRGTGSTDTQYF.

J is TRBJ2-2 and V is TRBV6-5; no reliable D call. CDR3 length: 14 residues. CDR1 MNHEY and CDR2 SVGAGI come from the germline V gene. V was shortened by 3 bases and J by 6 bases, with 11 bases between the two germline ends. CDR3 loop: CASSYLVFAGELFF. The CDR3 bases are TGTGCCAGCAGTTATTTGGTATTCGCCGGGGAGCTGTTTTTT.